This T cell receptor (beta chain) was documented in a study of blood T cell repertoires in COVID-19. At the level of the study: The origin of the acute and convalescent COVID-19 samples was the United States, Italy and Spain. The cDNA or gDNA used as material had been derived from T cells, B-cell-depleted T cells, or PBMCs.

Germline CDR1 is SGHTA and CDR2 is FQGNSA. This CDR3 spans 14 amino acids. V gave up 5 bases and J gave up 5 bases; unmatched junction bases: 3. In the study's own analysis: Reference gene primer amplification gave estimated nucleated cell counts. Some clones are missing from TCRdb's copy, which holds only in-frame ones; the method was immunoSEQ multiplex PCR. For V, J and clone size, that table is used; D and trimming come from the DNA. The profile shows 100,000 to 150,000 clones, about 85% of them singletons. The sequence was obtained from a man aged 80 or over with active or convalescent COVID-19. V and J are TRBV7-2 and TRBJ2-5, with 12 positions matching TRBD1. The sample consisted of peripheral blood. As DNA, the CDR3 is TGTGCCAGCAGCCGGGACAGGGGGCAGGAGACCCAGTACTTC. It translates to CASSRDRGQETQYF. The variable domain in full, with the rest retrieved from reference TRBV7-2 and TRBJ2-5, is GAGVSQSPSNKVTEKGKDVELRCDPISGHTALYWYRQSLGQGLEFLIYFQGNSAPDKSGLPSDRFSAERTGGSVSTLTIQRTQQEDSAVYLCASSRDRGQETQYFGPGTRLLVL.